This TCR beta chain was obtained from a study of T cell changes during pregnancy in multiple sclerosis. Sequencing was performed with immunoSEQ multiplex PCR; in TCRdb, only in-frame clones are kept and a portion is missing. This table has 35,000 to 45,000 clones, roughly 89% appearing once. This sample comprised CD4+ T cells from peripheral blood mononuclear cells, obtained in the first trimester of pregnancy. This TCR was recovered from a female donor with multiple sclerosis, enrolled in a pregnancy study.

The CDR3 region is CASTRTGRTEAFF. The DNA of the CDR3 is TGTGCCAGCACCCGGACAGGGAGGACTGAAGCTTTCTTT. V and J are TRBV27 and TRBJ1-1; 8 bases map to TRBD1. From germline, CDR1 is MNHEY and CDR2 SMNVEV (reference sequence). The CDR3 contains 13 residues. The V and J ends lost 7 bases and 5 bases, in that order; junction bases with no gene match: 6.